The rows below give T cell receptor beta chains drawn from one sample of a study of blood T cell repertoires in COVID-19. Libraries were prepared by immunoSEQ multiplex PCR; TCRdb keeps only in-frame clonotypes and omits some of them. Of about 330,000 clones detected, about 90% appear once; the ten largest clones hold under 8%. Sequenced: peripheral blood. The receptor source for this set is a man aged 18 to 29 who had recovered from COVID-19. CDR3s include the opening cysteine and the closing phenylalanine or tryptophan. A D gene is named only where the DNA matches it firmly. The listing skips clone size in some rows; elsewhere it reads once, few, many or a size class.

d_call: NA; cdr3_length: 15; j_call: TRBJ2-1; v_call: TRBV7-9; clone_size: NA; cdr3_nt: TGTGCCAGCAGCTTAATTAGGGGGTCCTACAATGAGCAGTTCTTC; cdr3_aa: CASSLIRGSYNEQFF
d_call: NA; cdr3_length: 16; j_call: TRBJ1-3; v_call: TRBV18; clone_size: NA; cdr3_nt: TGTGCCAGCTCCCCGCAAAGAGGGAAATCTGGAAACACCATATATTTT; cdr3_aa: CASSPQRGKSGNTIYF
d_call: NA; cdr3_length: 12; j_call: TRBJ2-1; v_call: TRBV25-1; clone_size: NA; cdr3_nt: TGTGCCAGCAGTGAAGACGGGGGTACAGGGTTCTTC; cdr3_aa: CASSEDGGTGFF
d_call: NA; cdr3_length: 14; j_call: TRBJ1-5; v_call: TRBV6-2/TRBV6-3; clone_size: NA; cdr3_nt: TGTGCCAGCAGTTACTGGAGTCAGAATCAGCCCCAGCATTTT; cdr3_aa: CASSYWSQNQPQHF
d_call: TRBD1; cdr3_length: 16; j_call: TRBJ2-1; v_call: TRBV9; clone_size: NA; cdr3_nt: TGTGCCAGCAGCGAGGACAGGGCGTCGATCTACAATGAGCAGTTCTTC; cdr3_aa: CASSEDRASIYNEQFF
d_call: NA; cdr3_length: 14; j_call: TRBJ2-2; v_call: TRBV6-5; clone_size: few; cdr3_nt: TGTGCCAGCAGTTACTCCAGGGAGGCCGGGGAGCTGTTTTTT; cdr3_aa: CASSYSREAGELFF
d_call: NA; cdr3_length: 15; j_call: TRBJ2-6; v_call: TRBV18; clone_size: NA; cdr3_nt: TGTGCCAGCTCACCTCAGGGGACTGGGGCCAACGTCCTGACTTTC; cdr3_aa: CASSPQGTGANVLTF
d_call: NA; cdr3_length: 14; j_call: TRBJ1-1; v_call: TRBV9; clone_size: NA; cdr3_nt: TGTGCCAGCAGCGTAGATAGGGGTAACACTGAAGCTTTCTTT; cdr3_aa: CASSVDRGNTEAFF
d_call: NA; cdr3_length: 14; j_call: TRBJ2-1; v_call: TRBV2; clone_size: NA; cdr3_nt: TGTGCCAGCAGTGAGTCGTTCTCCTACAATGAGCAGTTCTTC; cdr3_aa: CASSESFSYNEQFF
d_call: NA; cdr3_length: 13; j_call: TRBJ1-2; v_call: TRBV9; clone_size: NA; cdr3_nt: TGTGCCAGCAGCGGTGGCGGAGGGTTAGAGTACACCTTC; cdr3_aa: CASSGGGGLEYTF
d_call: TRBD1; cdr3_length: 15; j_call: TRBJ1-1; v_call: TRBV6-2/TRBV6-3; clone_size: NA; cdr3_nt: TGTGCCAGCAGTTACGCCGGGACAGTCAGGTCTGAAGCTTTCTTT; cdr3_aa: CASSYAGTVRSEAFF
d_call: TRBD2; cdr3_length: 17; j_call: TRBJ2-2; v_call: TRBV18; clone_size: NA; cdr3_nt: TGTGCCAGCTCACCACCAGACGCGGGAGGGAAGAGCGGGGAGCTGTTTTTT; cdr3_aa: CASSPPDAGGKSGELFF
d_call: NA; cdr3_length: 14; j_call: TRBJ1-1; v_call: TRBV9; clone_size: few; cdr3_nt: TGTGCCAGCAGCGTAGCACAGGAGAACACTGAAGCTTTCTTT; cdr3_aa: CASSVAQENTEAFF
d_call: TRBD2; cdr3_length: 17; j_call: TRBJ2-2; v_call: TRBV5-1; clone_size: NA; cdr3_nt: TGCGCCAGCAGCTCCCCCGGACTAGCGCCGAACACCGGGGAGCTGTTTTTT; cdr3_aa: CASSSPGLAPNTGELFF
d_call: TRBD1; cdr3_length: 18; j_call: TRBJ1-5; v_call: TRBV7-8; clone_size: NA; cdr3_nt: TGTGCCAGCAGCCGACGATCACTTGGGACAGGGGGTGTCCAGCCCCAGCATTTT; cdr3_aa: CASSRRSLGTGGVQPQHF
d_call: NA; cdr3_length: 15; j_call: TRBJ1-6; v_call: TRBV6-2/TRBV6-3; clone_size: NA; cdr3_nt: TGTGCCAGCAGTTACTCCGGGGGAGATAATTCACCCCTCCACTTT; cdr3_aa: CASSYSGGDNSPLHF